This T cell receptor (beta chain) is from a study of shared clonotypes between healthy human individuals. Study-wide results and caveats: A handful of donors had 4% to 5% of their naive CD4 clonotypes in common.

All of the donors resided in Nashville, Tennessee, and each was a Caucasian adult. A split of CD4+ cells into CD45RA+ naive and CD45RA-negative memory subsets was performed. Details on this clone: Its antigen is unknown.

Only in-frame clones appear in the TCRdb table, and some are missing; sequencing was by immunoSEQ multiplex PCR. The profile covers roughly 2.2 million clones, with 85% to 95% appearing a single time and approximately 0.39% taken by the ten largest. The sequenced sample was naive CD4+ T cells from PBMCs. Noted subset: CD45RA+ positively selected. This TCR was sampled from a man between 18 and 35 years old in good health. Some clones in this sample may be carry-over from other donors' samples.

The CDR3 loop reads CASRAPVADTQYF. DNA for the CDR3: TGTGCCAGCAGGGCCCCCGTGGCAGATACGCAGTATTTT. The rearrangement links TRBV6-5 to TRBJ2-3; D is undetermined. Germline V gene lookup returns CDR1 MNHEY and CDR2 SVGAGI. This CDR3 is built from 13 residues. Trimming took 6 bases from V and 4 from J, leaving 11 bases between them.